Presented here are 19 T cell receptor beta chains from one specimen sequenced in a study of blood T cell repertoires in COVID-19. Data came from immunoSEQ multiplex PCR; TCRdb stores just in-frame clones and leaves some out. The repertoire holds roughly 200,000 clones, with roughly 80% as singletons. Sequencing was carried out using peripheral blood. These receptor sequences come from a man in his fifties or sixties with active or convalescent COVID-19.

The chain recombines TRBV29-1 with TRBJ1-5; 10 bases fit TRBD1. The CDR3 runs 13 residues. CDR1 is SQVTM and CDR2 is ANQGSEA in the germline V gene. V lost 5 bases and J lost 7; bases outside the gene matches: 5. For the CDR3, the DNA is TGCAGCGTTCAGACAGGGGGCGGACAGCCCCAGCATTTT. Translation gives CSVQTGGGQPQHF.

In DNA form, the CDR3 reads TGCGCCAGCAGCTCTGCCCGTAGCGGGGGAAAAGAGACCCAGTACTTC. Its translation: CASSSARSGGKETQYF. The V and J genes are TRBV5-1 and TRBJ2-5; TRBD2 aligns across 9 bases. The germline gives CDR1 SGHRS, CDR2 YFSETQ. V dropped 3 bases and J dropped 3; count of bases not matched to a gene: 9. The CDR3 length is 16 residues.

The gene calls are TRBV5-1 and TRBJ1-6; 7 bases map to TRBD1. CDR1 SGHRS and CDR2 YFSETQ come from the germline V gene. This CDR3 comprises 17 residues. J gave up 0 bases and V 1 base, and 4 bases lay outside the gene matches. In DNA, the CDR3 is TGCGCCAGCAGCTTGAATAGGGACAGCTCCTATAATTCACCCCTCCACTTT. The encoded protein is CASSLNRDSSYNSPLHF.

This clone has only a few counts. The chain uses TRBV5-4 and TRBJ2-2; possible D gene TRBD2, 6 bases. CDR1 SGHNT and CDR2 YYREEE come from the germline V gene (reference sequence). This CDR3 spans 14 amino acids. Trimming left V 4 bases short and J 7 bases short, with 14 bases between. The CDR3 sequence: CASSQTSSSGELFF. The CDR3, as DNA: TGTGCCAGCAGCCAAACTAGCTCCAGCGGGGAGCTGTTTTTT. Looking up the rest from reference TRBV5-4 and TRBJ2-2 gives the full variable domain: ETGVTQSPTHLIKTRGQQVTLRCSSQSGHNTVSWYQQALGQGPQFIFQYYREEENGRGNFPPRFSGLQFPNYSSELNVNALELDDSALYLCASSQTSSSGELFFGEGSRLTVL.

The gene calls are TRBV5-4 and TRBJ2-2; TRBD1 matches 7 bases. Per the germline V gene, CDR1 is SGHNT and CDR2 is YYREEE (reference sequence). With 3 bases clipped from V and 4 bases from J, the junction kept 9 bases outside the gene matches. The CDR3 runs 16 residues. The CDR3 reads CASSSRDRWGTGELFF. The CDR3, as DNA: TGTGCCAGCAGCTCACGGGACAGATGGGGCACCGGGGAGCTGTTTTTT.

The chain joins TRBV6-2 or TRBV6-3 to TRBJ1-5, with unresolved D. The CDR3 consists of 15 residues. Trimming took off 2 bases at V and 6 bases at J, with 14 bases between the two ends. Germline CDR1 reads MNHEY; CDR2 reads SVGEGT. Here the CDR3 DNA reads TGTGCCAGCAGTTACCGATCCCCCGAGAGTCAGCCCCAGCATTTT. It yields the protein CASSYRSPESQPQHF.

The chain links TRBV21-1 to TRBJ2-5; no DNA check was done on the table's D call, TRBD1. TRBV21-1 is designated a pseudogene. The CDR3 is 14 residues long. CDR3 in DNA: TGTGCCAGCAGCAATCCCAGGGGGCGGGAGACCCAGTACTTC. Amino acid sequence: CASSNPRGRETQYF.

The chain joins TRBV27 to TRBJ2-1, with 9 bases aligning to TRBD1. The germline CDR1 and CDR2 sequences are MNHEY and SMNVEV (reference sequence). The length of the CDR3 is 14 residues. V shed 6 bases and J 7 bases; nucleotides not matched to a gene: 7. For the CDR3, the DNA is TGTGCCAGCAGCTCCGGGACAGGGTGGAATGAGCAGTTCTTC. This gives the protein CASSSGTGWNEQFF.

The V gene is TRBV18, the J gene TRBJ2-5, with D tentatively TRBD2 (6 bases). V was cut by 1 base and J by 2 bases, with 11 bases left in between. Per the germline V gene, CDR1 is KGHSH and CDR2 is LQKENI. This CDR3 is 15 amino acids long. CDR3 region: CASSPRRGGQETQYF. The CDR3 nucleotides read TGTGCCAGCTCACCACGTCGAGGAGGGCAAGAGACCCAGTACTTC.

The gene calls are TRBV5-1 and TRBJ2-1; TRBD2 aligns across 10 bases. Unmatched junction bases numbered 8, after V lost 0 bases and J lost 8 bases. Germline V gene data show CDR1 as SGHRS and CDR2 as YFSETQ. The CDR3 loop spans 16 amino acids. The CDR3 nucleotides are TGCGCCAGCAGCTTGGGGATAGCGGGGGGCGTCTATGAGCAGTTCTTC. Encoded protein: CASSLGIAGGVYEQFF.

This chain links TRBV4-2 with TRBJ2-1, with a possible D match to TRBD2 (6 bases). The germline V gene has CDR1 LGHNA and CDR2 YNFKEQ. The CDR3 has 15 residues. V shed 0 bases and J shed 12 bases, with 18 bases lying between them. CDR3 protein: CASSQERLGPGRQFF. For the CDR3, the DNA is TGTGCCAGCAGCCAAGAGAGACTAGGGCCCGGGAGGCAGTTCTTC.

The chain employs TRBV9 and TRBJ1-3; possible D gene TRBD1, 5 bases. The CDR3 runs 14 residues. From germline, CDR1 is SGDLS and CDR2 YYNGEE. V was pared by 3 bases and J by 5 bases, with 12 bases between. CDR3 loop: CASSGSGNRNTIYF. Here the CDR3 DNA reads TGTGCCAGCAGCGGTTCAGGGAACCGAAACACCATATATTTT.

Here the CDR3 DNA reads TGCGCCAGCAGCCAAGATTACTTCGGCTCCTACGAGCAGTACTTC. Protein product: CASSQDYFGSYEQYF. V and J are TRBV4-1 and TRBJ2-7, with no clear D. Germline V lookup: CDR1 MGHRA, CDR2 YSYEKL. The CDR3 is 15 residues long. The V gene lost 0 bases and the J gene lost 0 bases, with 9 bases spanning the gap.

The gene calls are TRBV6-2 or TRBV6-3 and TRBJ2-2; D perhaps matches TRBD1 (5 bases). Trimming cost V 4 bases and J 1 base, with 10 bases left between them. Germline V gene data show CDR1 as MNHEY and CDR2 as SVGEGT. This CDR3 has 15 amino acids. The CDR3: CASSFQGLNTGELFF. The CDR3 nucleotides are TGTGCCAGCAGTTTCCAGGGCCTGAACACCGGGGAGCTGTTTTTT.

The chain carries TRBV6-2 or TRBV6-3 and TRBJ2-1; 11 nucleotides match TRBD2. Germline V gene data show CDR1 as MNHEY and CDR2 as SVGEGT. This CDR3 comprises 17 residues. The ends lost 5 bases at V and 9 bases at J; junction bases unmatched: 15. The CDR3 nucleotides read TGTGCCAGCAGTGACCCCGGGGCTAGCGGGGGGAAGGGTGAGCAGTTCTTC. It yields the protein CASSDPGASGGKGEQFF.

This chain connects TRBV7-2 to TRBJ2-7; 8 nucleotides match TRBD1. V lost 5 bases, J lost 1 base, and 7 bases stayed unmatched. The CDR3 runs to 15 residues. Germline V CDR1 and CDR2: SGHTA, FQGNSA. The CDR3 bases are TGTGCCAGCAGCACCCGGACAGGGCCGTCCTACGAGCAGTACTTC. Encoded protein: CASSTRTGPSYEQYF. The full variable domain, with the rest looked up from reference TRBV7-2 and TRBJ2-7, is GAGVSQSPSNKVTEKGKDVELRCDPISGHTALYWYRQSLGQGLEFLIYFQGNSAPDKSGLPSDRFSAERTGGSVSTLTIQRTQQEDSAVYLCASSTRTGPSYEQYFGPGTRLTVT.

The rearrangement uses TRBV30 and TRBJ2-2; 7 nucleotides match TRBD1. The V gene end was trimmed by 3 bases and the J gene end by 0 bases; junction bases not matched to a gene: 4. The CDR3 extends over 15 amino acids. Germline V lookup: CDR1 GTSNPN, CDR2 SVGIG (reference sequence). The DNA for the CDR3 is TGTGCCTGGAGGTCTGGGACAGCGAACACCGGGGAGCTGTTTTTT. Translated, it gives CAWRSGTANTGELFF.

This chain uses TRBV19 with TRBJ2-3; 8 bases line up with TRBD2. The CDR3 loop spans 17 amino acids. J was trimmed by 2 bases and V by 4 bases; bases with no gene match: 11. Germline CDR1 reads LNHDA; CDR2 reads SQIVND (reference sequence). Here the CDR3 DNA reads TGTGCCAGTAGTAATAGCGGGATGGATCGGGACACAGATACGCAGTATTTT. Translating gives CASSNSGMDRDTDTQYF.

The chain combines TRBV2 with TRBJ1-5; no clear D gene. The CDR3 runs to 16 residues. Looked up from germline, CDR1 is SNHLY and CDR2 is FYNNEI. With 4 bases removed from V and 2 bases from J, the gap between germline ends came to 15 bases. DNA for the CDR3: TGTGCCAGCAGTGGTCGGGGAGGTGTTGGCAATCAGCCCCAGCATTTT. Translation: CASSGRGGVGNQPQHF.